This T cell receptor (beta chain) was observed in a study of OX40 agonist ivuxolimab in advanced cancers. As for the study in general: The group had a mean age of about 64 years, ranged from 23 to 79, and was 80% to 90% male.

Notes on this clone: Its specificity is not known.

General observations from the study: CD8+ T cells averaged more expanded clones than CD4+.

The repertoire was sequenced with immunoSEQ multiplex PCR; TCRdb's copy has only in-frame clones and lacks some. The sample records around 80,000 clones, approximately 95% being singletons. After removal of 4 bases from V and 3 bases from J, the junction contained 5 bases not matched to a gene. The CDR3 consists of 14 residues. Germline CDR1 and CDR2: SGHDT and YYEEEE. This material consisted of CD4+ or CD8+ T cells sorted from blood, taken in a trial of the OX40 agonist ivuxolimab. The sequence was collected from an adult with an advanced solid tumor such as melanoma, head and neck, liver or kidney cancer. The chain carries TRBV5-6 and TRBJ2-7, with TRBD2 identical over 9 bases. CDR3 DNA sequence: TGTGCCAGCAGCGCAGGACTAGCGAGCTACGAGCAGTACTTC. Protein: CASSAGLASYEQYF. Drawing the rest from reference TRBV5-6 and TRBJ2-7, the complete variable domain is DAGVTQSPTHLIKTRGQQVTLRCSPKSGHDTVSWYQQALGQGPQFIFQYYEEEERQRGNFPDRFSGHQFPNYSSELNVNALLLGDSALYLCASSAGLASYEQYFGPGTRLTVT.